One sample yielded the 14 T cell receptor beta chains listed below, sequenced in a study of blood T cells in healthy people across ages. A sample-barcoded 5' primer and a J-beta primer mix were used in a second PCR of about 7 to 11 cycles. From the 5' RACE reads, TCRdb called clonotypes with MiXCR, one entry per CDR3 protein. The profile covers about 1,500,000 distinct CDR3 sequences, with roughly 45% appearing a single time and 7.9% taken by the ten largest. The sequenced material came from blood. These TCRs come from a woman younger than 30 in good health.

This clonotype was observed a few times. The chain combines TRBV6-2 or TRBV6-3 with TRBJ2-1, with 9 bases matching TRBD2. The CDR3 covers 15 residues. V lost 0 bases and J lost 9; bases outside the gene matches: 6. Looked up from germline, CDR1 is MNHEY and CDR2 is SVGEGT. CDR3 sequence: CASSYSTLAGPEQFF. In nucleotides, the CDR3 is TGTGCCAGCAGTTACTCGACCCTAGCGGGACCTGAGCAGTTCTTC.

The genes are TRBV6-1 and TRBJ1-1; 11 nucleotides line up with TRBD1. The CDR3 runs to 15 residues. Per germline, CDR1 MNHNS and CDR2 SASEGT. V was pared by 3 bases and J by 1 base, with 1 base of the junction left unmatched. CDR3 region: CASSEGQGGNTEAFF. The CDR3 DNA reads TGTGCCAGCAGTGAGGGACAGGGGGGGAACACTGAAGCTTTCTTT.

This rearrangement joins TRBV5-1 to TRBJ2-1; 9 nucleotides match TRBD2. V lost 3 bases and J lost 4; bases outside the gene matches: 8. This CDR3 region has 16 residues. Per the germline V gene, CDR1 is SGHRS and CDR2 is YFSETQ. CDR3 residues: CASSWGSGGAYNEQFF. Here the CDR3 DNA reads TGCGCCAGCAGCTGGGGTAGCGGGGGAGCTTACAATGAGCAGTTCTTC.

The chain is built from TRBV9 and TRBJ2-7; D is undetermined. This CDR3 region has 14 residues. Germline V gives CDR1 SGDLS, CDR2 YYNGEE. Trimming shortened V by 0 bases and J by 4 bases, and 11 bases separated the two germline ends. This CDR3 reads CASSVASNGYEQYF. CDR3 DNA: TGTGCCAGCAGCGTAGCCAGTAATGGATACGAGCAGTACTTC. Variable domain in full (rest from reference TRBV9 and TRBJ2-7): DSGVTQTPKHLITATGQRVTLRCSPRSGDLSVYWYQQSLDQGLQFLIQYYNGEERAKGNILERFSAQQFPDLHSELNLSSLELGDSALYFCASSVASNGYEQYFGPGTRLTVT.

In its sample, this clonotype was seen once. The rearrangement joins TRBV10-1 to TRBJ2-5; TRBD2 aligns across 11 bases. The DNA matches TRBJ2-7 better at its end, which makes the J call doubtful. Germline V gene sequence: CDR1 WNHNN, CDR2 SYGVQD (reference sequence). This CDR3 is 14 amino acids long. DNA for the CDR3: TGCGCCAGCAGCACGGGACTAGCGGCCTGCGAGCAGTACTTC. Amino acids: CASSTGLAACEQYF.

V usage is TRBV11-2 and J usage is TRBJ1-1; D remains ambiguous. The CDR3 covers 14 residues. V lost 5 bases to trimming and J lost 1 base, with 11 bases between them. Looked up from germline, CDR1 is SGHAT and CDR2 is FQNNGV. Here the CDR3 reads CASSRGPTNTEAFF. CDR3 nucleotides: TGTGCCAGCAGCCGAGGGCCGACGAACACTGAAGCTTTCTTT. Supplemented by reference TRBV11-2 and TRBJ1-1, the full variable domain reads EAGVAQSPRYKIIEKRQSVAFWCNPISGHATLYWYQQILGQGPKLLIQFQNNGVVDDSQLPKDRFSAERLKGVDSTLKIQPAKLEDSAVYLCASSRGPTNTEAFFGQGTRLTVV.

CDR3 nucleotides: TGTGCCAGCAGCTTGAACGTAGGCGGGGAGCTGTTTTTT. Translating gives CASSLNVGGELFF. The chain joins TRBV7-3 to TRBJ2-2; D is ambiguous. From germline, CDR1 is SGHTA and CDR2 FQGTGA. The V end was cut by 3 bases, the J end by 7 bases, with 9 bases between. This CDR3 contains 13 residues. Together with reference TRBV7-3 and TRBJ2-2, the CDR3 gives the full variable domain: GAGVSQTPSNKVTEKGKYVELRCDPISGHTALYWYRQSLGQGPEFLIYFQGTGAADDSGLPNDRFFAVRPEGSVSTLKIQRTERGDSAVYLCASSLNVGGELFFGEGSRLTVL.

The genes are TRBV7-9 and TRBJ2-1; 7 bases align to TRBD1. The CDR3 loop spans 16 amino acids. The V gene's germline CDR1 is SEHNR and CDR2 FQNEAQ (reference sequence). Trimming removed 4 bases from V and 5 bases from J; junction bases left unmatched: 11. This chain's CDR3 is CASSSSTGAIHNEQFF. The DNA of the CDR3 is TGTGCCAGCAGCTCCTCCACAGGGGCCATACACAATGAGCAGTTCTTC.

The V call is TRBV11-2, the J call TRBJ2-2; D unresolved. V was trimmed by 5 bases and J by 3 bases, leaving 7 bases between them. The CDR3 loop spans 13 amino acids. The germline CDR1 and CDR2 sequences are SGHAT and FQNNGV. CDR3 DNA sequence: TGTGCCAGCAGCCCTAGGCACACCGGGGAGCTGTTTTTT. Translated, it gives CASSPRHTGELFF.

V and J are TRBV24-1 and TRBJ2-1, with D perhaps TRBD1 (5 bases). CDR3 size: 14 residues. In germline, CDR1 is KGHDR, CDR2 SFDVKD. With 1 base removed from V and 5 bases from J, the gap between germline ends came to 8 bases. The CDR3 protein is CATSDFGRDNEQFF. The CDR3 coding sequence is TGTGCCACCAGTGATTTTGGCAGGGACAATGAGCAGTTCTTC.

CDR3 DNA sequence: TGCAGTGCTACGGGTCGAGCGGGTAGGAGCTCCTACGAGCAGTACTTC. As protein: CSATGRAGRSSYEQYF. The rearrangement uses TRBV20-1 and TRBJ2-7, with D possibly matching TRBD2 (6 bases). Germline assignment: CDR1 DFQATT and CDR2 SNEGSKA (reference sequence). CDR3 length: 16 amino acids. The V end lost 4 bases, the J end lost 0 bases, and 19 bases lay between the germline ends.

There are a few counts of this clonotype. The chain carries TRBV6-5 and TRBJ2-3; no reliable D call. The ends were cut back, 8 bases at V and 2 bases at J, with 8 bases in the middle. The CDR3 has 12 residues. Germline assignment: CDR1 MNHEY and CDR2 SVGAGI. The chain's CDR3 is CASGPNTDTQYF. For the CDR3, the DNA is TGTGCCAGCGGACCTAACACAGATACGCAGTATTTT.

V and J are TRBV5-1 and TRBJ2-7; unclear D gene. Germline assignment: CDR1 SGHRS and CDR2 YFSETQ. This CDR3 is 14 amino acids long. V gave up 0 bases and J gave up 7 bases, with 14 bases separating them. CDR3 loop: CASSLAASYNEQYF. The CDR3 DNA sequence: TGCGCCAGCAGCTTGGCCGCTTCCTACAATGAGCAGTACTTC.

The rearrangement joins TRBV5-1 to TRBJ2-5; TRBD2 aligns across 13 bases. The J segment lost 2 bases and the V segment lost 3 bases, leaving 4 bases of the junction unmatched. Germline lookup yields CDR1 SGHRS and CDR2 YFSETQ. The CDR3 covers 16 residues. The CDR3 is CASSSGTSGKQETQYF. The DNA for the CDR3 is TGCGCCAGCAGCTCGGGGACTAGCGGGAAACAAGAGACCCAGTACTTC.